This record looks at one TCR beta chain sequence and its context. The antigen remains unidentified. The data belong to a study of Ad26.COV2.S vaccination and SARS-CoV-2 variants. Study results and limitations: Considerable breadth of spike-specific CD8+ and CD4+ T cell responses has reportedly been documented following vaccination. Assessments of TCR breadth and depth may have underestimated the total T cell responses. Higher spike-specific TCR breadth was found in vaccine recipients than in placebo recipients.

Germline lookup yields CDR1 KGHSH and CDR2 LQKENI. The CDR3 covers 15 residues. Trimming left V 3 bases short and J 1 base short, with 10 bases between. Assay used: immunoSEQ multiplex PCR; TCRdb lists only in-frame clones, some missing. The table includes 180,000 or so clones, around nine tenths detected once. The material was peripheral blood, obtained after recovery from COVID-19. The chain is built from TRBV18 and TRBJ2-4; a possible D gene is TRBD1 (6 bases). The receptor's source is a human donor who had recovered from COVID-19. The CDR3 sequence is CASSPTTGAKNIQYF. As DNA, the CDR3 is TGTGCCAGCTCACCCACAACAGGGGCCAAAAACATTCAGTACTTC.